The clone carrying this T cell receptor beta chain came up many times. This entry comes from a study of T cells in Graves' hyperthyroidism and ophthalmopathy. Researchers took RNA transcripts and amplified the TCR beta CDR3 regions from them. The HTBI primer set drove a first-round RT-PCR of the TCR CDR3. TCRdb reprocessed the multiplex PCR reads via MiXCR and lists one record per CDR3 protein. The data hold 450,000 to 650,000 distinct CDR3 sequences, with approximately 15% observed a single time. Exclusion of patients followed from uncontrolled infection, other autoimmune disease, pregnancy or lactation. The PBMCs were taken from 10 ml of fresh peripheral blood. The V segment lost 6 bases and the J segment 3 bases; nucleotides outside the gene matches: 19. This CDR3 is 18 amino acids long. From germline, CDR1 is MNHNS and CDR2 SASEGT.

Sequencing used blood. This chain connects TRBV6-1 to TRBJ1-2; 7 bases map to TRBD1. The source of this sequence is a woman in her late teens or twenties with Graves' ophthalmopathy. Here the CDR3 reads CASRGEIDRESTDYGYTF. The CDR3 region has the DNA TGTGCCAGCAGAGGGGAAATCGACAGGGAGAGCACCGACTATGGCTACACCTTC.